Listed below are T cell receptor beta chains from one sample, sequenced in a study of CXCR3-negative and CXCR3-positive naive CD8 T cells. TCRdb re-called the 5' RACE reads; one entry per CDR3 protein, DNA not given. This specimen shows 150,000 or so distinct CDR3 sequences; the ten leading clones hold less than 0.55%. Sequences were obtained from naive CXCR3- CD8+ T cells from blood. The receptor set was obtained from a human donor in good health. Some clones in this sample may be carry-over from other donors' samples. Both conserved end residues are part of each CDR3.

TRBV7-2	TRBJ2-2	CASSPRGGGQNTGELFF
TRBV14	TRBJ2-5	CASSQDGFSRGPRGTQYF
TRBV29-1	TRBJ1-4	CSVLGTGVEKLFF
TRBV12-3/TRBV12-4	TRBJ2-1	CASSFDLYNEQFF
TRBV6-2/TRBV6-3	TRBJ2-1	CASTESGTGINEQFF
TRBV5-1	TRBJ2-7	CASSFTGLGYEQYF
TRBV29-1	TRBJ1-1	CSVVPLQSTEAFF
TRBV3-1	TRBJ2-5	CASSSPGLAGASETQYF
TRBV15	TRBJ2-7	CATSRDKAHEQYF
TRBV15	TRBJ2-2	CATSRGIHGSLNTGELFF
TRBV12-2	TRBJ1-2	CASRRPRASVPYGGYTF
TRBV4-1	TRBJ1-5	CASSPAGTSNQPQHF
TRBV5-5	TRBJ1-1	CASSPEDTGGGNTEAFF
TRBV7-2	TRBJ2-1	CASSFGAIPHDEQFF
TRBV28	TRBJ2-5	CASSLILETQYF
TRBV6-5	TRBJ2-1	CASSYSRAGGYNEQFF
TRBV7-2	TRBJ2-3	CASSLHGLAGGLGEDTQYF
TRBV7-2	TRBJ2-7	CASSHTGGATYEQYF
TRBV28	TRBJ1-2	CASSSRRLYGYTF
TRBV6-5	TRBJ2-7	CASRRDSESSYEQYF
TRBV29-1	TRBJ2-7	CSVGGSHEQYF
TRBV4-3	TRBJ2-1	CASSQGSGASYNEQFF
TRBV28	TRBJ2-4	CASSPPPGTQYF
TRBV27	TRBJ2-7	CASSPAWDRPTYYEQYF
TRBV10-1	TRBJ2-1	CASSDPGLAGGLAQSYNEQFF
TRBV29-1	TRBJ2-1	CSVEKTSGGRDEQFF
TRBV28	TRBJ2-3	CASSFLTTGDTQYF
TRBV7-8	TRBJ2-1	CASSSQGPGSSYNEQFF
TRBV29-1	TRBJ2-1	CSVPVPWNEQFF
TRBV10-1	TRBJ1-1	CASSDRTPNTEAFF
TRBV5-6	TRBJ2-7	CASSPGGQGTYEQYF
TRBV28	TRBJ2-7	CASSPGVVGNSPYEQYF
TRBV28	TRBJ2-1	CASSFLAGATYNEQFF
TRBV29-1	TRBJ2-2	CSVDFPGEGDTGELFF